A single sample is the source of the 23 T cell receptor beta chains below, sequenced in a study of blood T cells in healthy people across ages. Using a J-beta primer mix together with a sample-barcoded 5' primer, a second PCR was run for about 6 to 11 cycles. MiXCR was run by TCRdb on the 5' RACE reads, yielding one entry per CDR3 protein. The sample yields approximately 800,000 distinct CDR3 sequences, nearly 60% seen once. The material sequenced was blood. These TCRs come from a man aged 25 to 40 in good health.

Notes on this clonotype: A read error may account for a junction end that differs from germline. Here the CDR3 DNA reads TGCGGCGTTGTGGGCGCCTCCTACGAGCAGTACTTC. Protein sequence: CGVVGASYEQYF. The chain has TRBV29-1 and TRBJ2-7; no reliable D call. CDR1 and CDR2 from the germline V gene are SQVTM and ANQGSEA. The CDR3 totals 12 residues.

The chain has TRBV6-2 or TRBV6-3 and TRBJ1-1; 9 bases agree with TRBD1. J was trimmed by 3 bases and V by 6 bases; bases with no gene match: 8. This CDR3 has 15 amino acids. Germline-derived CDR1 and CDR2 are MNHEY and SVGEGT. The CDR3 coding sequence is TGTGCCAGCAGCACTATGACAGGGGGTGACACTGAAGCTTTCTTT. It yields the protein CASSTMTGGDTEAFF.

V and J are TRBV12-3 or TRBV12-4 and TRBJ2-3, with a tentative D call TRBD2 (6 bases). Trimming took off 3 bases at V and 2 bases at J, with 9 bases between the two ends. There are 14 residues in the CDR3. The CDR3 DNA reads as TGTGCCAGCAGTTTCGGCGGGGTCACAGATACGCAGTATTTT. It specifies CASSFGGVTDTQYF.

This rearrangement joins TRBV4-3 to TRBJ2-1, with 14 bases lining up with TRBD2. The CDR3 runs 17 residues. Per the germline V gene, CDR1 is LGHNA and CDR2 is YSLEER. Trimming took 0 bases from V and 7 from J; bases not matched to a gene: 5. CDR3 amino acids: CASSQDATSGRANEQFF. CDR3 nucleotides: TGCGCCAGCAGCCAAGATGCGACTAGCGGGAGGGCGAATGAGCAGTTCTTC.

The chain carries TRBV12-3 or TRBV12-4 and TRBJ1-2; D not certain. The CDR3 spans 13 residues. Between the trimmed V and J ends, which lost 6 bases and 7 bases, there was a span of 15 bases. The CDR3 sequence is CASRGSGGSGYTF. CDR3 in DNA: TGTGCCAGCAGGGGCTCTGGAGGATCTGGCTACACCTTC.

The gene calls are TRBV4-2 and TRBJ2-1; TRBD2 agrees at 11 bases. CDR3 length: 18 residues. Germline V gives CDR1 LGHNA, CDR2 YNFKEQ. V was pared by 1 base and J by 0 bases, with 5 bases of the junction left unmatched. The CDR3 protein is CASSQGLAGGSSYNEQFF. As DNA, the CDR3 is TGTGCCAGCAGCCAAGGGCTAGCGGGAGGCAGCTCCTACAATGAGCAGTTCTTC.

The chain is built from TRBV20-1 and TRBJ2-1; D is unresolved. The CDR3 is 14 amino acids. The V end lost 2 bases, the J end lost 9 bases, and 17 bases lay between the germline ends. CDR1 is DFQATT and CDR2 is SNEGSKA in the germline V gene (reference sequence). The CDR3 sequence is CSARIRGWTSEQFF. DNA for the CDR3: TGCAGTGCTAGAATCCGCGGTTGGACCAGTGAGCAGTTCTTC.

The rearrangement links TRBV4-2 to TRBJ2-7; 8 nucleotides align to TRBD2. V lost 0 bases and J lost 9; bases outside the gene matches: 7. The CDR3 has 14 amino acids. Germline-derived CDR1 and CDR2 are LGHNA and YNFKEQ. This chain's CDR3 is CASSQDLQAGGQYF. The CDR3 DNA is TGTGCCAGCAGCCAAGATCTTCAGGCGGGAGGGCAGTACTTC.

V usage is TRBV3-1 and J usage is TRBJ2-7, with 8 bases identical to TRBD2. The trim removed 4 bases at V and 3 bases at J, leaving 8 bases unmatched. The CDR3 spans 15 residues. Germline lookup yields CDR1 LGHDT and CDR2 YNNKEL (reference sequence). The CDR3: CASSRAGSGGYEQYF. DNA for the CDR3: TGTGCCAGCAGCCGTGCGGGGAGCGGGGGCTACGAGCAGTACTTC.

The CDR3 here is CSGRLAGGETQYF. DNA for the CDR3: TGCAGCGGCCGACTAGCGGGGGGAGAGACCCAGTACTTC. This sequence joins TRBV29-1 and TRBJ2-5, with 13 bases that match TRBD2. Germline-derived CDR1 and CDR2 are SQVTM and ANQGSEA. Trimming took 7 bases from V and 4 from J; bases not matched to a gene: 3. CDR3 length: 13 residues.

This clonotype was picked up a small number of times. The chain combines TRBV25-1 with TRBJ2-5; TRBD2 matches at 15 bases. Germline CDR1 is MGHDK and CDR2 is SYGVNS. V dropped 3 bases and J dropped 2; count of bases not matched to a gene: 1. This CDR3 comprises 16 residues. CDR3 nucleotides: TGTGCCAGCAGTGAGGGACTAGCGGGAGGACAAGAGACCCAGTACTTC. Translation: CASSEGLAGGQETQYF.

This clonotype has a single count. The rearrangement links TRBV7-8 to TRBJ2-4; 9 positions match TRBD1. The DNA matches TRBJ2-7 better at its end, which makes the J call doubtful. Germline V gene sequence: CDR1 SGHVS, CDR2 FQNEAQ. There are 12 residues in the CDR3. This chain's CDR3 is CASRQGANEQYF. The CDR3 DNA follows: TGTGCCAGCAGACAGGGGGCGAACGAGCAGTACTTC.

The V and J genes are TRBV28 and TRBJ1-1; maybe TRBD1 (6 bases). CDR1 is MDHEN, CDR2 SYDVKM, per germline. The CDR3 runs to 14 residues. Deletions cut 6 bases from V and 4 bases from J, with 15 bases between. The CDR3 nucleotides are TGTGCCAGCAGGGCTGGGGGCGTTGGCACTGAAGCTTTCTTT. Protein: CASRAGGVGTEAFF.

This sequence joins TRBV29-1 and TRBJ2-3; D call uncertain. The V gene's germline CDR1 is SQVTM and CDR2 ANQGSEA. The CDR3 runs 15 residues. The germline V and J ends were trimmed by 4 bases and 0 bases, with 14 bases remaining between them. Written as DNA, the CDR3 is TGCAGCGTTGCGTTATTTTACGACAGCACAGATACGCAGTATTTT. Translation: CSVALFYDSTDTQYF.

This clonotype was counted between two and nine times. The chain employs TRBV5-1 and TRBJ2-4, with a possible D match to TRBD2 (5 bases). Gene TRBJ2-5 matches the end of the DNA better, so the J call may be wrong. CDR3 length: 13 residues. Germline V gene lookup returns CDR1 SGHRS and CDR2 YFSETQ. CDR3 loop: CASSFFGGETQYF. The CDR3, as DNA: TGCGCCAGCAGCTTTTTCGGCGGGGAGACCCAGTACTTC.

The CDR3 DNA reads as TGTGCCAGCAGTTCAAACAAAGAGACCCAGTACTTC. Amino acids: CASSSNKETQYF. The chain combines TRBV6-6 with TRBJ2-5; D gene uncertain. CDR1 and CDR2 (germline): MNHNY, SVGAGI (reference sequence). This CDR3 is built from 12 residues. V dropped 4 bases and J dropped 3 bases, with 6 bases sitting between them.

This clonotype was observed a few times. The chain combines TRBV27 with TRBJ2-1, with no clear D. CDR3 length: 12 residues. V lost 5 bases, J lost 7 bases, and 9 bases lay in between. Germline V gene sequence: CDR1 MNHEY, CDR2 SMNVEV (reference sequence). The CDR3 sequence: CASSPMGNEQFF. The CDR3 coding sequence is TGTGCCAGCAGTCCAATGGGTAATGAGCAGTTCTTC.

The V and J genes are TRBV7-2 and TRBJ1-1; D perhaps matches TRBD1 (6 bases). Germline lookup yields CDR1 SGHTA and CDR2 FQGNSA. This CDR3 spans 14 amino acids. The V end was cut by 7 bases, the J end by 4 bases, with 16 bases between. CDR3 nucleotides: TGTGCCAGCACCCGAGACAGGTCGCCCACTGAAGCTTTCTTT. Amino acid sequence: CASTRDRSPTEAFF.

This chain joins TRBV28 and TRBJ1-5, with D unclear. The germline gives CDR1 MDHEN, CDR2 SYDVKM. This CDR3 contains 13 residues. Trimming pared 9 bases from V and 3 bases from J, leaving 12 bases between. CDR3 sequence reads: CASGRETNQPQHF. CDR3 coding DNA: TGTGCCAGTGGCCGGGAGACCAATCAGCCCCAGCATTTT.

The gene calls are TRBV24-1 and TRBJ2-3; 11 bases are shared with TRBD1. Germline CDR1 and CDR2: KGHDR and SFDVKD. The CDR3 is 13 residues long. With 10 bases clipped from V and 4 bases from J, the junction kept 3 bases outside the gene matches. The CDR3 DNA reads as TGTGCCACGGACAGGGGGCGTGCAGATACGCAGTATTTT. Protein: CATDRGRADTQYF.

This chain uses TRBV6-2 or TRBV6-3 with TRBJ2-4; D could derive from TRBD1 or TRBD2 (6 bases each). The end of the DNA is better explained by TRBJ2-7, so the J call may be wrong. Looked up from germline, CDR1 is MNHEY and CDR2 is SVGEGT. The CDR3 has 14 residues. DNA of the CDR3: TGTGCCAGCAGTCCCCGGGGGCGCATCTACGAGCAGTACTTC. It specifies CASSPRGRIYEQYF.

The chain carries TRBV18 and TRBJ2-7; the D is unclear. Judging by the DNA end, TRBJ2-5 fits better; the J call may be wrong. This CDR3 comprises 13 residues. Germline values: CDR1 KGHSH, CDR2 LQKENI. CDR3 sequence: CASSTSPEETQYF. The CDR3, as DNA: TGTGCCAGCTCTACGTCACCCGAGGAGACCCAGTACTTC.

About this clonotype itself: Sequence at one end of the junction differs from germline and may be a read error. The chain combines TRBV11-2 with TRBJ2-3; D possibly corresponds to TRBD2 (6 bases). The germline CDR1 and CDR2 sequences are SGHAT and FQNNGV. CDR3 length equals 14 residues. The CDR3 loop reads CASSPGTLQDAQYF. The CDR3 DNA follows: TGTGCCAGCAGCCCGGGGACTCTGCAAGATGCGCAGTATTTT.